Only a few counts were recorded for the clone carrying this T cell receptor beta chain. The data derive from a study of cytotoxic CD8 clonotypes in ibrutinib-treated CLL. This CDR3 region has 12 residues. Germline V CDR1 and CDR2: SEHNR, FQNEAQ (reference sequence). V was pared by 5 bases and J by 5 bases, with 9 bases between. The protocol was immunoSEQ multiplex PCR, while the TCRdb copy is restricted to in-frame clones and leaves out a portion. The table records 85,000 or so clones, roughly 77% of them present only once. The material sequenced was PBMCs, taken after 12 months of ibrutinib treatment. This chain uses TRBV7-9 with TRBJ2-5; no clear D gene. The receptor was derived from a human donor with chronic lymphocytic leukemia. The CDR3 loop reads CASSPPSETQYF. In DNA, the CDR3 is TGTGCCAGCAGCCCCCCAAGCGAGACCCAGTACTTC. The whole variable domain, remainder taken from reference TRBV7-9 and TRBJ2-5, is DTGVSQNPRHKITKRGQNVTFRCDPISEHNRLYWYRQTLGQGPEFLTYFQNEAQLEKSRLLSDRFSAERPKGSFSTLEIQRTEQGDSAMYLCASSPPSETQYFGPGTRLLVL.